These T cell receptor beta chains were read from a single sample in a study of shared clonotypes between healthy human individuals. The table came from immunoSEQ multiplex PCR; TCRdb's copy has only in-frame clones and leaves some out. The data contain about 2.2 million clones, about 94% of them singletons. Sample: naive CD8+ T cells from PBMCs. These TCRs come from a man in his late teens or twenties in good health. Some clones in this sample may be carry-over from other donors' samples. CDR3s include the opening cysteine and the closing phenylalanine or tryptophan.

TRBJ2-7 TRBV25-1 CASSGRQSSYEQYF
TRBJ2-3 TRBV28 CASSFQLDTQYF
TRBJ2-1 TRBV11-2 CASSLEGWWGTSGKDLQFF
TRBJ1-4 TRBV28 CASSWTGGDEKLFF
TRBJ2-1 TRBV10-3 CATWTSGYNEQFF
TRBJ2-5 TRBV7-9 CASSARTGRGPQETQYF
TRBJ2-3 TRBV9 CASSVFAGPPKDTQYF
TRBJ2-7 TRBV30 CAWSGGTHLTYEQYF
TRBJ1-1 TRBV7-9 CASSARGQTNTEAFF
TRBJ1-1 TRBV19 CASSRSKDRGDTEAFF
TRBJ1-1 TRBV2 CASSGFPPLMNTEAFF
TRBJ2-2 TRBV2 CASSFTSDLTGELFF
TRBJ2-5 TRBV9 CASSETGTKKETQYF
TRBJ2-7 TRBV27 CASSLSPRQGAWYEQYF